Presented here are 5 T cell receptor beta chains from one specimen sequenced in a study of blood T cell repertoires in COVID-19 (TCRdb year 2020). Preparation of the library involved the immunoSEQ multiplex PCR assay. As stored in TCRdb, this immuneACCESS dataset retains in-frame rearrangements with V and J assigned. A fraction of the clones does not appear; measured against another copy, unresolved V genes explain less than half of the discrepancy, and the remainder lacks a known reason. Present in this sample are about 170,000 clones, roughly 88% of which were seen just once. About 4.9% of the sample comes from the top ten. Sequenced material: peripheral blood. These TCRs come from a man younger than 35 with COVID-19, enrolled during active disease.

The chain uses TRBV27 and TRBJ2-1, with TRBD2 matching 8 bases. CDR3 length: 18 amino acids. V lost 5 bases to trimming and J lost 2 bases; unmatched junction nucleotides: 14. CDR1 is MNHEY and CDR2 is SMNVEV in the germline V gene (reference sequence). The CDR3 DNA is TGTGCCAGCAGTCCCGGGGGGGGTCCTCTCGGAACCTACAATGAGCAGTTCTTC. This translates into CASSPGGGPLGTYNEQFF.

The CDR3 sequence: CASNLAHEQYF. CDR3 nucleotide sequence: TGTGCCAGCAATCTGGCCCACGAGCAGTACTTC. The V gene is TRBV28, the J gene TRBJ2-7; D unclear. CDR3 length: 11 amino acids. Trimming stripped 7 bases from V and 5 bases from J, with 9 bases between. The germline CDR1 and CDR2 sequences are MDHEN and SYDVKM.

The chain carries TRBV30 and TRBJ1-1; D might be TRBD1 (6 bases). The V end lost 0 bases, the J end lost 3 bases, and 11 bases lay between the germline ends. Germline V lookup: CDR1 GTSNPN, CDR2 SVGIG (reference sequence). The length of the CDR3 is 14 residues. The DNA for the CDR3 is TGTGCCTGGAGTGTGGGACACCTTTACACTGAAGCTTTCTTT. The encoded protein is CAWSVGHLYTEAFF.

The chain employs TRBV6-6 and TRBJ1-6, with 9 bases lining up with TRBD1. Per the germline V gene, CDR1 is MNHNY and CDR2 is SVGAGI (reference sequence). Trimming cost V 5 bases and J 7 bases; bases outside gene matches: 12. The CDR3 consists of 17 residues. The CDR3 loop reads CASSRDRVVNFNSPLHF. The CDR3 nucleotides are TGTGCCAGCAGTCGGGACAGGGTAGTCAATTTCAATTCACCCCTCCACTTT.

This clone was seen a few times. The V and J genes are TRBV28 and TRBJ1-6, with 8 bases fitting TRBD1. With V trimmed by 6 bases and J by 7 bases, 5 bases remained unmatched. The CDR3 extends over 14 amino acids. Germline V gives CDR1 MDHEN, CDR2 SYDVKM. In DNA, the CDR3 is TGTGCCAGCAGCCTCCGGGACAGGAATTCACCCCTCCACTTT. Protein product: CASSLRDRNSPLHF.